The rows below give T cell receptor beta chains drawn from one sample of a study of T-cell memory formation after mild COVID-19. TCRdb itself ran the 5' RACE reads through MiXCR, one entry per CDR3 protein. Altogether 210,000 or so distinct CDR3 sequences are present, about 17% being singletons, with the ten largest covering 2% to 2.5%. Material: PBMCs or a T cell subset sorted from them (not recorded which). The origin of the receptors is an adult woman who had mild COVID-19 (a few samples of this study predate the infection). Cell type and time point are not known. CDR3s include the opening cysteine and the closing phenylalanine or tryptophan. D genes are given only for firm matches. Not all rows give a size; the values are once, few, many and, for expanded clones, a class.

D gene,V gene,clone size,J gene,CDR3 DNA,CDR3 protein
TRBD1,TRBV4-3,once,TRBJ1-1,TGCGCCAGCGGATCACAGGGGGGGACTGAAGCTTTCTTT,CASGSQGGTEAFF
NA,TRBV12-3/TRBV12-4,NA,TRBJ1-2,TGTGCCAGCAGTCCCCGACAGATACACTATGGCTACACCTTC,CASSPRQIHYGYTF
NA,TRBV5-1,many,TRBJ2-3,TGCGCCAGCAGCCCGCGCCGAGGCGCAGATACGCAGTATTTT,CASSPRRGADTQYF
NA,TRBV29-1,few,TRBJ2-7,TGCAGCGCCAACAGGGACCGCGCTCCCTACGAGCAGTACTTC,CSANRDRAPYEQYF
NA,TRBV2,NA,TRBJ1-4,TGTGCCAGCAGGGCTTTGAATGAAAAACTGTTTTTT,CASRALNEKLFF
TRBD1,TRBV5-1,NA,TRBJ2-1,TGCGCCAGCAGTGGGACAGGGGGCGGTAACCAGCAGTTCTTC,CASSGTGGGNQQFF
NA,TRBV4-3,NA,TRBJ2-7,TGCGCCAGCAGCCAATTACTGCTACCAACCTACGAGCAGTACTTC,CASSQLLLPTYEQYF
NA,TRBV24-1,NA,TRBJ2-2,TGTGCCACCAGTGATCTAACCGGGGAGCTGTTTTTT,CATSDLTGELFF
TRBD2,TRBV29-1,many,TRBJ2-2,TGCAGCGTTGGGCTAGCGGCGAACACCGGGGAGCTGTTTTTT,CSVGLAANTGELFF
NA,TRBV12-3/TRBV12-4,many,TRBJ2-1,TGTGCCAGCAGCCCGGGGAAAGACTATAAGCAGTTCTTC,CASSPGKDYKQFF
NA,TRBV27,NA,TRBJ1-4,TGTGCCAGCAGTCATCGGGATCGAAATGAAAAACTGTTTTTT,CASSHRDRNEKLFF